This T cell receptor (beta chain) originates from a study of long-term antiretroviral therapy in people with HIV. The ends were cut back, 6 bases at V and 5 bases at J, with 12 bases in the middle. CDR3 size: 13 residues. Germline lookup yields CDR1 SGDLS and CDR2 YYNGEE. Sequencing relied on immunoSEQ assay v3.0, run at survey level. Profiled with immunoSEQ multiplex PCR; TCRdb holds only in-frame clones, not every one. The repertoire has fewer than 40,000 clones, over 70% of them found once; the top ten carry around 8%. The sample was unsorted PBMCs, taken 3.1 years after starting antiretroviral therapy. The chain recombines TRBV9 with TRBJ2-1, with TRBD2 as a possible D gene (6 bases). The clonotype comes from a woman aged 45 to 65 with HIV. The CDR3 loop reads CASNPGLDNEQFF. CDR3 coding DNA: TGTGCCAGCAACCCGGGACTTGACAATGAGCAGTTCTTC.